Detailed here is one T cell receptor beta chain. Across under 25 US areas, participants ranged in age from 18 to 89 years. Participant-reported clinical history was the basis for cohort assignment. The repertoire was sequenced with immunoSEQ multiplex PCR; TCRdb's copy has only in-frame clones and lacks some. The sample consists of about 120,000 clones, 65% to 85% of them appearing once. Germline CDR1 MDHEN, CDR2 SYDVKM. Trimming pared 1 base from V and 8 bases from J, leaving 26 bases between. The CDR3 has 18 amino acids. This sample is part of a study of blood T cell repertoires in COVID-19. The source is a woman in her thirties who had recovered from COVID-19. The sample taken for sequencing was PBMCs or T cells enriched from blood (not recorded which). The chain recombines TRBV28 with TRBJ1-1; D is possibly TRBD1 (5 bases). As DNA, the CDR3 is TGTGCCAGCAGTTTATTATTATTTGACCGGACAAGTCGACGAGAAGCTTTCTTT. Translation gives CASSLLLFDRTSRREAFF.